What follows is one T cell receptor (beta chain) and its context. The protocol was immunoSEQ multiplex PCR, while the TCRdb copy is restricted to in-frame clones and leaves out a portion. The sample includes more than 150,000 clones, around 84% of them seen just once. This sample was taken from a study of blood T cell repertoires in COVID-19. The study recruited people aged roughly 18 to 100 years across about two dozen US areas. V lost 4 bases and J 0 bases, leaving 13 bases between the germline ends. Germline V gene sequence: CDR1 LNHDA, CDR2 SQIVND (reference sequence). CDR3 length equals 16 residues.

The chain recombines TRBV19 with TRBJ2-1, with D possibly being TRBD1 (5 bases). Sequencing was carried out using PBMCs or T cells enriched from blood (not recorded which). This sequence was found in a woman in her forties or fifties who had recovered from COVID-19. CDR3 DNA: TGTGCCAGTAGTAAGCAGGGCGGTAGCTCCTACAATGAGCAGTTCTTC. Its protein is CASSKQGGSSYNEQFF. The full variable domain, with the rest looked up from reference TRBV19 and TRBJ2-1, is DGGITQSPKYLFRKEGQNVTLSCEQNLNHDAMYWYRQDPGQGLRLIYYSQIVNDFQKGDIAEGYSVSREKKESFPLTVTSAQKNPTAFYLCASSKQGGSSYNEQFFGPGTRLTVL.